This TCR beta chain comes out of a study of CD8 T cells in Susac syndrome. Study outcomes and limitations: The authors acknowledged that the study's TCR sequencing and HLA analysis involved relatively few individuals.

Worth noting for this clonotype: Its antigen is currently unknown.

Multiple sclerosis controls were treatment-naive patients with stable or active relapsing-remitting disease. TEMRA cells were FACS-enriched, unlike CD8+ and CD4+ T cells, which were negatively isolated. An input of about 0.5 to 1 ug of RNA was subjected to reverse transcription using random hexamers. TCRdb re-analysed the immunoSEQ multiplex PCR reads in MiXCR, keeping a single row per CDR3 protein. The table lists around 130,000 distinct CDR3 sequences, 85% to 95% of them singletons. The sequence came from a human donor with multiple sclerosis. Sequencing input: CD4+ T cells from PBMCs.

The CDR3 DNA reads TGTGCCAGCAGTTCCCCTAGCGCAGGTAGCACAGATACGCAGTATTTT. It specifies CASSSPSAGSTDTQYF. This rearrangement joins TRBV28 to TRBJ2-3; possible D gene TRBD2, 6 bases. Germline assignment: CDR1 MDHEN and CDR2 SYDVKM. V lost 4 bases and J 0 bases, leaving 14 bases between the germline ends. The CDR3 loop spans 16 amino acids.